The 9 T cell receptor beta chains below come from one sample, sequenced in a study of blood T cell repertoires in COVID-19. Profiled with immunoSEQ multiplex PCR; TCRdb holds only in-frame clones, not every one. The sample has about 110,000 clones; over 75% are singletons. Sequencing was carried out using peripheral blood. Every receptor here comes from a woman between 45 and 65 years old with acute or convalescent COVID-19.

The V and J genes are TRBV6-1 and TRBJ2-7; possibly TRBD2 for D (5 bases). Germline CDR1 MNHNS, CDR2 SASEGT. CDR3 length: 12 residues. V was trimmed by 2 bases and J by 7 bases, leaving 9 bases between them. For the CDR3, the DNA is TGTGCCAGCAGTGAAAGGAGGCGGGAGCAGTACTTC. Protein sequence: CASSERRREQYF.

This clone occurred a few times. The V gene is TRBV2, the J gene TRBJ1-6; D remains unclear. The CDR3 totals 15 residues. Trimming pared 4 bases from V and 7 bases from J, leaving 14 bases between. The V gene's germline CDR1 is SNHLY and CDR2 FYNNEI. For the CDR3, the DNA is TGTGCCAGCAGTGTCGAAGGATCAGGCAATTCACCCCTCCACTTT. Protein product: CASSVEGSGNSPLHF.

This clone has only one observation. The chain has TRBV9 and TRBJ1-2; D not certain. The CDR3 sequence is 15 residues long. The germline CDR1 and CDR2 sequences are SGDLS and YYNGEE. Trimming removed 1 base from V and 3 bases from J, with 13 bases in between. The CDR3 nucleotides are TGTGCCAGCAGCGTATTGGGTTTCGCGGACTATGGCTACACCTTC. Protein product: CASSVLGFADYGYTF.

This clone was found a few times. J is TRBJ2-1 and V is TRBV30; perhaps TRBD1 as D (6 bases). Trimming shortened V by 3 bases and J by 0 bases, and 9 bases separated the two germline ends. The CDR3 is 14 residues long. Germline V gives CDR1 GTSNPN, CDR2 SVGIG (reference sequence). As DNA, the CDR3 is TGTGCCTGGAGCCGGGACATCTCCTACAATGAGCAGTTCTTC. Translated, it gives CAWSRDISYNEQFF.

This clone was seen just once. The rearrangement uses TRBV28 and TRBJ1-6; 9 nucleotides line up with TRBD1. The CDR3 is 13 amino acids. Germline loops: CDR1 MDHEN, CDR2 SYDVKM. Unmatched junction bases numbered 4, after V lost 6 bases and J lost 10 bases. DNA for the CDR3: TGTGCCAGCAGGGACAGGGGACAATCACCCCTCCACTTT. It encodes CASRDRGQSPLHF.

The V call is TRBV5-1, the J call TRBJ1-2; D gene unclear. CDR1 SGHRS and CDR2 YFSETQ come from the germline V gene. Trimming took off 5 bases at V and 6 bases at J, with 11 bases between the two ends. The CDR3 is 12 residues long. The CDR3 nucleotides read TGCGCCAGCAGGGCGGAACGGCATGGCTACACCTTC. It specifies CASRAERHGYTF.

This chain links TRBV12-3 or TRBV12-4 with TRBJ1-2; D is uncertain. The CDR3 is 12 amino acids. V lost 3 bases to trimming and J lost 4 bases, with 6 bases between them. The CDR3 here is CASSFISYGYTF. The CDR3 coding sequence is TGTGCCAGCAGTTTTATTAGCTATGGCTACACCTTC.

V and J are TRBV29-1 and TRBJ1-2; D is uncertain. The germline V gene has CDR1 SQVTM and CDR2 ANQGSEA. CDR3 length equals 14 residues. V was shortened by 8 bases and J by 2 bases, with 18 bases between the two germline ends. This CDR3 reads CSLRDPGENYGYTF. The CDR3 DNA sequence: TGCAGCTTACGGGATCCGGGAGAGAACTATGGCTACACCTTC.

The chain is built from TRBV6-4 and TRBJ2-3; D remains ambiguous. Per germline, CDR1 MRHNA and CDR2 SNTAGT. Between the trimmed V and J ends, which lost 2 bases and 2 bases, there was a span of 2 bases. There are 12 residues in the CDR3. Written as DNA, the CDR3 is TGTGCCAGCAGTGACCACACAGATACGCAGTATTTT. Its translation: CASSDHTDTQYF.